The 19 T cell receptor beta chains in this list originate from one sample, sequenced in a study of blood T cell repertoires in COVID-19. Repertoires were generated with immunoSEQ multiplex PCR, while TCRdb's copy carries only in-frame clones and drops some. There are roughly 200,000 clones in the sample; about 88% occur only once, and roughly 1.7% lies in the top ten. Sequencing used peripheral blood. These receptors were collected from an older man with acute or convalescent COVID-19.

The V gene is TRBV18, the J gene TRBJ2-1; 7 bases match TRBD1. V dropped 3 bases and J dropped 1; count of bases not matched to a gene: 6. The CDR3 has 16 amino acids. CDR1 and CDR2 from the germline V gene are KGHSH and LQKENI. Here the CDR3 reads CASSPTTGLSYNEQFF. CDR3 sequence (DNA): TGTGCCAGCTCACCGACGACAGGGCTATCCTACAATGAGCAGTTCTTC.

CDR3 nucleotides: TGTGCCAGCAGCTTAAGAAGCCGGGGGACTGAAGCTTTCTTT. Translating it yields CASSLRSRGTEAFF. The chain has TRBV11-2 and TRBJ1-1; possible D gene TRBD1, 5 bases. V was shortened by 2 bases and J by 5 bases, with 12 bases between the two germline ends. The length of the CDR3 is 14 residues. From germline, CDR1 is SGHAT and CDR2 FQNNGV.

This clone was picked up a small number of times. The chain joins TRBV15 to TRBJ1-2; D remains ambiguous. Trimming cost V 5 bases and J 6 bases, with 7 bases left between them. The CDR3 length is 11 residues. Germline-derived CDR1 and CDR2 are LNHNV and YYDKDF (reference sequence). DNA for the CDR3: TGTGCCACCAGCCCGGGGAATGGCTACACCTTC. Encoded protein: CATSPGNGYTF.

This clone has just one count. The V and J genes are TRBV2 and TRBJ2-1, with 11 bases identical to TRBD2. The CDR3 is 16 amino acids. The V and J ends lost 2 bases and 9 bases, in that order; junction bases with no gene match: 9. The germline V gene has CDR1 SNHLY and CDR2 FYNNEI. The CDR3 region has the DNA TGTGCCAGCAGTGAATTTATTAGCGGGAGGGGGGTTGAGCAGTTCTTC. Its translation: CASSEFISGRGVEQFF.

The rearrangement joins TRBV5-6 to TRBJ1-2; 7 bases map to TRBD1. The V gene end was trimmed by 3 bases and the J gene end by 7 bases; junction bases not matched to a gene: 6. The CDR3 sequence is 13 residues long. The germline CDR1 and CDR2 sequences are SGHDT and YYEEEE. In DNA, the CDR3 is TGTGCCAGCAGCTATCACAGGGGAAGTGGCTACACCTTC. As protein: CASSYHRGSGYTF.

The rearrangement uses TRBV5-4 and TRBJ1-6, with 7 bases identical to TRBD1. Germline CDR1 SGHNT, CDR2 YYREEE (reference sequence). Trimming cost V 3 bases and J 9 bases; bases outside gene matches: 6. CDR3 length equals 14 residues. The chain's CDR3 is CASSSTGSASPLHF. DNA of the CDR3: TGTGCCAGCAGCTCGACAGGGAGCGCTTCACCCCTCCACTTT.

The CDR3 coding sequence is TGTGCCAGCAGTTTGGCGGGGGGGAACACCGGGGAGCTGTTTTTT. Translated, it gives CASSLAGGNTGELFF. The chain recombines TRBV6-5 with TRBJ2-2, with TRBD2 matching 8 bases. V dropped 4 bases and J dropped 1; count of bases not matched to a gene: 2. This CDR3 is 15 amino acids long. Germline loops: CDR1 MNHEY, CDR2 SVGAGI.

The V gene is TRBV2, the J gene TRBJ1-6; no reliable D call. The germline V gene has CDR1 SNHLY and CDR2 FYNNEI. V gave up 1 base and J gave up 9 bases, with 10 bases separating them. This CDR3 is built from 14 residues. The CDR3 coding sequence is TGTGCCAGCAGTGAAGGGGTGAGGGTTTCACCCCTCCACTTT. Translated, it gives CASSEGVRVSPLHF. Using reference TRBV2 and TRBJ1-6 for the parts outside the CDR3, the full variable domain is EPEVTQTPSHQVTQMGQEVILRCVPISNHLYFYWYRQILGQKVEFLVSFYNNEISEKSEIFDDQFSVERPDGSNFTLKIRSTKLEDSAMYFCASSEGVRVSPLHFGNGTRLTVT.

The V gene is TRBV2, the J gene TRBJ2-2; no firm D call. Germline CDR1 reads SNHLY; CDR2 reads FYNNEI. The CDR3 sequence is 13 residues long. The germline V and J ends were trimmed by 6 bases and 5 bases, with 10 bases remaining between them. The CDR3 nucleotides read TGTGCCAGCAGCCTTTATTTAACCGGGGAGCTGTTTTTT. Protein sequence: CASSLYLTGELFF.

The chain carries TRBV7-8 and TRBJ1-1; D ambiguous. Trimming left V 5 bases short and J 6 bases short, with 10 bases between. Germline CDR1 SGHVS, CDR2 FQNEAQ. The CDR3 extends over 12 amino acids. This chain's CDR3 is CASSRNSAEAFF. Written as DNA, the CDR3 is TGTGCCAGCAGCCGGAACAGTGCTGAAGCTTTCTTT.

The genes are TRBV6-6 and TRBJ1-4, with D perhaps TRBD1 (5 bases). Trimming removed 2 bases at V and 7 bases at J, with 17 bases between. The germline V gene has CDR1 MNHNY and CDR2 SVGAGI (reference sequence). The CDR3 contains 16 residues. The CDR3 region is CASSYKSAGLGEKLFF. CDR3 bases: TGTGCCAGCAGTTACAAGTCAGCAGGGCTGGGTGAAAAACTGTTTTTT.

The chain combines TRBV5-1 with TRBJ2-1; D is uncertain. CDR3 length equals 14 residues. Trimming took 0 bases from V and 8 from J, leaving 12 bases between them. CDR1 and CDR2 (germline): SGHRS, YFSETQ. CDR3: CASSLDHPVHEQFF. The CDR3 DNA follows: TGCGCCAGCAGCTTGGACCATCCAGTCCATGAGCAGTTCTTC.

The chain is built from TRBV7-2 and TRBJ2-1; 7 nucleotides align to TRBD1. The germline V gene has CDR1 SGHTA and CDR2 FQGNSA. Trimming cost V 7 bases and J 5 bases; bases outside gene matches: 8. The CDR3 loop spans 14 amino acids. The chain's CDR3 is CASKPGQTNNEQFF. Written as DNA, the CDR3 is TGTGCCAGCAAGCCGGGACAGACAAACAATGAGCAGTTCTTC. Filled out from reference TRBV7-2 and TRBJ2-1, the complete variable domain reads GAGVSQSPSNKVTEKGKDVELRCDPISGHTALYWYRQSLGQGLEFLIYFQGNSAPDKSGLPSDRFSAERTGGSVSTLTIQRTQQEDSAVYLCASKPGQTNNEQFFGPGTRLTVL.

The chain couples TRBV3-1 (or the pseudogene TRBV3-2) to TRBJ1-3, with D perhaps matching TRBD1 (6 bases). CDR3 size: 16 residues. Deletions cut 6 bases from V and 0 bases from J, with 15 bases between. Germline V gene data show CDR1 as LGHDT and CDR2 as YNNKEL (reference sequence). CDR3 region: CASSRTASSSGNTIYF. CDR3 DNA: TGTGCCAGCAGTCGGACAGCCTCAAGCTCTGGAAACACCATATATTTT.

This chain uses TRBV3-1 (or the pseudogene TRBV3-2) with TRBJ2-7; 11 positions agree with TRBD1. Germline CDR1 is LGHDT and CDR2 is YNNKEL (reference sequence). V was clipped by 2 bases and J by 5 bases; unmatched bases: 2. This CDR3 spans 14 amino acids. CDR3 bases: TGTGCCAGCAGCCAACTGGACAGGGGGCACGAGCAGTACTTC. The encoded protein is CASSQLDRGHEQYF.

The CDR3 region has the DNA TGTGCCAGCAGCGCCCAAGTTGCAGGGGCTGGAAACACCATATATTTT. Translating it yields CASSAQVAGAGNTIYF. This sequence joins TRBV9 and TRBJ1-3; maybe TRBD1 (6 bases). V was clipped by 3 bases and J by 2 bases, with 15 bases between them. This CDR3 spans 16 amino acids. The germline CDR1 and CDR2 sequences are SGDLS and YYNGEE. The full variable domain, its missing parts supplied by reference TRBV9 and TRBJ1-3, is DSGVTQTPKHLITATGQRVTLRCSPRSGDLSVYWYQQSLDQGLQFLIQYYNGEERAKGNILERFSAQQFPDLHSELNLSSLELGDSALYFCASSAQVAGAGNTIYFGEGSWLTVV.

The chain combines TRBV7-6 with TRBJ2-1; 7 bases line up with TRBD2. The CDR3 covers 17 residues. The J segment lost 1 base and the V segment lost 1 base, leaving 7 bases of the junction unmatched. Germline values: CDR1 SGHVS, CDR2 FNYEAQ. Written as DNA, the CDR3 is TGTGCCAGCAGCTTAGGAGGCGGGAGAATATCCTACAATGAGCAGTTCTTC. Translating gives CASSLGGGRISYNEQFF.

The rearrangement uses TRBV28 and TRBJ1-6; 7 nucleotides agree with TRBD1. V shed 3 bases and J 4 bases; nucleotides not matched to a gene: 3. The CDR3 runs 15 residues. Germline CDR1 and CDR2: MDHEN and SYDVKM. The CDR3 spells CASSLGGQYNSPLHF. The CDR3, as DNA: TGTGCCAGCAGTTTGGGGGGACAGTATAATTCACCCCTCCACTTT.

The rearrangement links TRBV6-5 to TRBJ1-4; D uncertain. The CDR3 contains 14 residues. V was clipped by 6 bases and J by 8 bases, with 16 bases between them. In germline, CDR1 is MNHEY, CDR2 SVGAGI. The CDR3 here is CASSPVVGEEKLFF. As DNA, the CDR3 is TGTGCCAGCAGCCCGGTAGTGGGCGAGGAAAAACTGTTTTTT.